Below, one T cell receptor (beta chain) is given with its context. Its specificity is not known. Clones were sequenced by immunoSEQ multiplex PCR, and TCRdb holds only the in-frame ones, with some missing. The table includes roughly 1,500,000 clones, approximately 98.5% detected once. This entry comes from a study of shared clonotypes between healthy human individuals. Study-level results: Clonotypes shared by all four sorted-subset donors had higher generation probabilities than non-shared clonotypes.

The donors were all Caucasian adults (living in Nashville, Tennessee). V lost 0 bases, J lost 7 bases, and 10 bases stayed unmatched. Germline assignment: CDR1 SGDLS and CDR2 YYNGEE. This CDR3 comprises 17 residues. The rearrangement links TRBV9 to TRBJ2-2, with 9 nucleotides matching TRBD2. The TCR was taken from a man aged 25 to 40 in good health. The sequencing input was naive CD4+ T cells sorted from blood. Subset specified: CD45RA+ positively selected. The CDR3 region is CASSVDGRSGSGGELFF. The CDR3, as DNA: TGTGCCAGCAGCGTAGATGGTCGTAGCGGGAGCGGCGGGGAGCTGTTTTTT.